This T cell receptor (beta chain) was captured in a study of blood T cell repertoires in COVID-19. Study context: Samples of COVID-19 (acute and convalescent) were obtained from the United States, Italy and Spain.

Germline-derived CDR1 and CDR2 are SQVTM and ANQGSEA. CDR3 length: 18 amino acids. Trimming took 4 bases from V and 1 from J, leaving 23 bases between them. The table came from immunoSEQ multiplex PCR; TCRdb's copy has only in-frame clones and leaves some out. This table holds approximately 230,000 clones, around nine tenths found once. The clonotype originates from a woman aged 50 to 65 with acute COVID-19. This chain connects TRBV29-1 to TRBJ2-1; D perhaps matches TRBD1 (6 bases). What was sequenced was PBMCs or T cells enriched from blood (not recorded which). The CDR3 loop is CSVGGPHSTGVSYNEQFF. CDR3 bases: TGCAGCGTTGGGGGGCCACACTCGACAGGAGTTTCCTACAATGAGCAGTTCTTC.